These T cell receptor beta chains were read from a single sample in a study of blood T cell repertoires in COVID-19. Assay used: immunoSEQ multiplex PCR; TCRdb lists only in-frame clones, some missing. This sample yields approximately 250,000 clones, of which approximately 89% are seen a single time; around 1.2% belongs to the top ten. The specimen was PBMCs or T cells enriched from blood (not recorded which). Receptors originate from a woman aged 40 to 55 with acute COVID-19. Each CDR3 is given with its conserved first and last residue. Fields, in order: clone size, J gene, V gene, D gene, CDR3 protein, CDR3 DNA. D genes are given only for firm matches. Part of the rows lack a size; the others show once, few, many or a class for expanded clones.

many,TRBJ1-2,TRBV10-2,.,CASSDSYGYTF,TGCGCCAGCAGTGACTCCTATGGCTACACCTTC
.,TRBJ2-1,TRBV9,.,CASSIAIGRRVNEQFF,TGTGCCAGCAGCATAGCGATTGGGAGAAGGGTCAATGAGCAGTTCTTC
.,TRBJ1-4,TRBV7-9,.,CASSLRLEDNEKLFF,TGTGCCAGCAGCTTACGTCTAGAGGATAATGAAAAACTGTTTTTT
.,TRBJ2-5,TRBV28,TRBD1,CASSLGDRVSQETQYF,TGTGCCAGCAGTTTAGGGGACAGGGTTTCCCAAGAGACCCAGTACTTC
.,TRBJ1-2,TRBV24-1,.,CATSGQGKNYGYTF,TGTGCCACCAGTGGCCAGGGAAAAAACTATGGCTACACCTTC
.,TRBJ2-2,TRBV24-1,.,CATSEPGQEFAGELFF,TGTGCCACCAGTGAGCCGGGACAAGAATTTGCCGGGGAGCTGTTTTTT
.,TRBJ2-1,TRBV19,.,CASSIRGGGGPDEQFF,TGTGCCAGTAGTATACGTGGGGGCGGGGGACCCGATGAGCAGTTCTTC
.,TRBJ2-3,TRBV5-6,.,CASSSQAGFESSTDTQYF,TGTGCCAGCAGCTCCCAGGCAGGATTTGAGTCTAGCACAGATACGCAGTATTTT
.,TRBJ1-3,TRBV18,TRBD1,CASSPGQTNSGNTIYF,TGTGCCAGCTCACCGGGACAGACCAACTCTGGAAACACCATATATTTT
.,TRBJ2-1,TRBV5-1,TRBD2,CASSLTSGSKNEQFF,TGCGCCAGCAGTTTGACTAGCGGGAGTAAAAATGAGCAGTTCTTC
.,TRBJ1-4,TRBV18,.,CASSRRGGGDEKLFF,TGTGCCAGCTCCAGACGGGGGGGAGGAGACGAAAAACTGTTTTTT
.,TRBJ2-1,TRBV5-1,.,CASSLGAGNHNEQFF,TGCGCCAGCAGCTTGGGGGCCGGAAATCACAATGAGCAGTTCTTC
.,TRBJ1-1,TRBV2,.,CASITRALNTEAFF,TGTGCCAGCATCACCAGGGCATTGAACACTGAAGCTTTCTTT
.,TRBJ2-1,TRBV11-3,.,CASSGQSSYNEQFF,TGTGCCAGCAGTGGACAGAGCTCCTACAATGAGCAGTTCTTC
.,TRBJ2-5,TRBV7-2,.,CASSLILQIQETQYF,TGTGCCAGCAGCTTAATCTTACAGATCCAAGAGACCCAGTACTTC